The 10 T cell receptor beta chains below come from one sample, sequenced in a study of T cells after yellow fever vaccination. TCRdb redid the calling of the 5' RACE reads with MiXCR, one entry per CDR3 protein. The sample holds fewer than 500,000 distinct CDR3 sequences, approximately 19% seen once. The sequencing here drew on PBMCs, taken before the yellow fever booster vaccination. The receptor source for this set is a young man who received the YFV17D yellow fever vaccine.

This clonotype was recorded a few times. The chain carries TRBV5-1 and TRBJ1-1; D is possibly TRBD1 (6 bases). From germline, CDR1 is SGHRS and CDR2 YFSETQ. The CDR3 totals 14 residues. V lost 1 base and J 4 bases, leaving 11 bases between the germline ends. CDR3 residues: CASSLRDISTEAFF. DNA of the CDR3: TGCGCCAGCAGCTTGAGGGACATAAGCACTGAAGCTTTCTTT.

This clonotype has just a few counts. The chain employs TRBV20-1 and TRBJ1-5, with TRBD1 as a possible D gene (6 bases). CDR1 and CDR2 (germline): DFQATT, SNEGSKA (reference sequence). Between the trimmed V and J ends, which lost 5 bases and 5 bases, there was a span of 13 bases. CDR3 length: 13 amino acids. CDR3 DNA sequence: TGCAGTGCTCTCGGGGGGGCGGATCAGCCCCAGCATTTT. It codes for CSALGGADQPQHF.

V gene TRBV6-5 combines with J gene TRBJ2-2; the D gene could be TRBD1 or TRBD2 (6 bases each). The CDR3 is made up of 15 amino acids. The germline CDR1 and CDR2 sequences are MNHEY and SVGAGI. The V gene lost 2 bases and the J gene lost 4 bases, with 11 bases spanning the gap. The CDR3: CASSYMGGSTGELFF. CDR3 in DNA: TGTGCCAGCAGTTACATGGGGGGCAGCACCGGGGAGCTGTTTTTT.

The chain recombines TRBV5-1 with TRBJ1-3; D unresolved. Germline lookup yields CDR1 SGHRS and CDR2 YFSETQ. Trimming shortened V by 1 base and J by 1 base, and 6 bases separated the two germline ends. There are 14 residues in the CDR3. CDR3: CASSLTYSGNTIYF. The CDR3 coding sequence is TGCGCCAGCAGCTTGACCTATTCTGGAAACACCATATATTTT.

In this sample, this clonotype turned up a few times. The chain is built from TRBV20-1 and TRBJ2-7, with 10 bases lining up with TRBD2. The germline V gene encodes CDR1 DFQATT and CDR2 SNEGSKA (reference sequence). J was trimmed by 2 bases and V by 3 bases; bases with no gene match: 10. The CDR3 runs to 16 residues. Here the CDR3 reads CSASYLSGGTTYEQYF. The CDR3 region has the DNA TGCAGTGCTAGCTACCTTAGCGGGGGGACTACCTACGAGCAGTACTTC.

The rearrangement uses TRBV5-1 and TRBJ2-1; 7 nucleotides align to TRBD2. Germline lookup yields CDR1 SGHRS and CDR2 YFSETQ. The trim removed 1 base at V and 5 bases at J, leaving 6 bases unmatched. The CDR3 sequence is 15 residues long. Written as DNA, the CDR3 is TGCGCCAGCAGCTTGATGGAGCGGGGAAACAATGAGCAGTTCTTC. Its protein product is CASSLMERGNNEQFF.

This clonotype was seen more than once but under ten times. The chain uses TRBV19 and TRBJ2-1; 8 bases match TRBD1. Trimming cost V 7 bases and J 0 bases; bases outside gene matches: 5. CDR1 is LNHDA and CDR2 is SQIVND in the germline V gene (reference sequence). This CDR3 is 15 amino acids long. The CDR3 nucleotides are TGTGCCAGTAAAAGGGGGACAGGCTCCTACAATGAGCAGTTCTTC. Its protein is CASKRGTGSYNEQFF.

There are a few counts of this clonotype. The chain links TRBV27 to TRBJ2-3; D remains unclear. The CDR3 sequence is 16 residues long. Between the trimmed V and J ends, which lost 6 bases and 2 bases, there was a span of 18 bases. Germline CDR1 MNHEY, CDR2 SMNVEV (reference sequence). The CDR3 protein is CASRDDGFHDTDTQYF. CDR3 sequence (DNA): TGTGCCAGCAGAGACGACGGGTTTCACGACACAGATACGCAGTATTTT.

This clonotype was seen ten or more times. The genes are TRBV7-2 and TRBJ2-3, with 12 nucleotides matching TRBD2. V dropped 10 bases and J dropped 6; count of bases not matched to a gene: 11. CDR3 length equals 15 residues. The germline CDR1 and CDR2 sequences are SGHTA and FQGNSA. The CDR3 loop is CATKRLAGDKDTQYF. The CDR3 nucleotides read TGTGCCACTAAAAGACTAGCGGGGGACAAGGATACGCAGTATTTT.

This clonotype has ten or more counts. V is TRBV7-9 and J is TRBJ2-5; D might be TRBD1 (6 bases). Germline V gene data show CDR1 as SEHNR and CDR2 as FQNEAQ (reference sequence). This CDR3 comprises 15 residues. The ends were cut back, 6 bases at V and 4 bases at J, with 18 bases in the middle. The CDR3 bases are TGTGCCAGCAGTCGAAGCAGGGGATTCAGAGAGACCCAGTACTTC. This codes for CASSRSRGFRETQYF.